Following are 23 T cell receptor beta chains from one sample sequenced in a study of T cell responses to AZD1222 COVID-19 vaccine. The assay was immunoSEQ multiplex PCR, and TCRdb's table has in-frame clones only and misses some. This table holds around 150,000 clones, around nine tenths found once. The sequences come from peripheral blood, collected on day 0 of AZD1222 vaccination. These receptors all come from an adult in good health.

The CDR3 DNA reads as TGTGCCAGCAGCATACCCGGGGCCGGGAGAGGTGGCAATGAGCAGTTCTTC. The encoded protein is CASSIPGAGRGGNEQFF. The rearrangement links TRBV7-6 to TRBJ2-1, with D possibly being TRBD2 (6 bases). CDR3 length: 17 residues. Germline-derived CDR1 and CDR2 are SGHVS and FNYEAQ. V was clipped by 5 bases and J by 6 bases, with 23 bases between them. Combining the CDR3 with reference TRBV7-6 and TRBJ2-1 gives the whole variable domain GAGVSQSPRYKVTKRGQDVALRCDPISGHVSLYWYRQALGQGPEFLTYFNYEAQQDKSGLPNDRFSAERPEGSISTLTIQRTEQRDSAMYRCASSIPGAGRGGNEQFFGPGTRLTVL.

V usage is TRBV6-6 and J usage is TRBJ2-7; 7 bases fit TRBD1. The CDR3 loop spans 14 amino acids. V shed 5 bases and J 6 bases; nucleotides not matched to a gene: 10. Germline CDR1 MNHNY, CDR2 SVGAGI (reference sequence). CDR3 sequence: CASSRSRGPSEQYF. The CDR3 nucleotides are TGTGCCAGCAGTCGATCAAGGGGGCCGAGCGAGCAGTACTTC.

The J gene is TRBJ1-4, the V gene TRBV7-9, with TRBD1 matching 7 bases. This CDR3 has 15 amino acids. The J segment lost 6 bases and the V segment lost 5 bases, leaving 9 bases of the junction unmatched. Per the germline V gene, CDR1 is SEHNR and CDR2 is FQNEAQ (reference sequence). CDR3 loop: CASSRLQGTDEKLFF. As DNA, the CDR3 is TGTGCCAGCAGCCGTCTTCAGGGGACAGATGAAAAACTGTTTTTT. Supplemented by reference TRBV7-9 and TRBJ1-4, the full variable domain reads DTGVSQNPRHKITKRGQNVTFRCDPISEHNRLYWYRQTLGQGPEFLTYFQNEAQLEKSRLLSDRFSAERPKGSFSTLEIQRTEQGDSAMYLCASSRLQGTDEKLFFGSGTQLSVL.

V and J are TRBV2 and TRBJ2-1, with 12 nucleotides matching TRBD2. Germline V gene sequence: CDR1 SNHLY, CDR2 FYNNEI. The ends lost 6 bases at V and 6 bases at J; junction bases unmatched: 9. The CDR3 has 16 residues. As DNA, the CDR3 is TGTGCCAGCAGGCCCCGGACTAGCGGGGTAACCAATGAGCAGTTCTTC. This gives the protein CASRPRTSGVTNEQFF.

CDR3 amino acids: CASERQGVNNEQFF. DNA of the CDR3: TGCGCCAGCGAAAGACAGGGGGTAAACAATGAGCAGTTCTTC. The chain uses TRBV5-1 and TRBJ2-1, with 9 bases identical to TRBD1. With 7 bases clipped from V and 5 bases from J, the junction kept 7 bases outside the gene matches. Looked up from germline, CDR1 is SGHRS and CDR2 is YFSETQ. There are 14 residues in the CDR3.

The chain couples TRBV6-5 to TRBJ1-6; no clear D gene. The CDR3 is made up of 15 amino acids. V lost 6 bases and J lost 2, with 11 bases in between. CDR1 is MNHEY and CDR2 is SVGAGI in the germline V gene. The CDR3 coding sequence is TGTGCCAGCAGCCTGACCGCCGCCTATAATTCACCCCTCCACTTT. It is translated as CASSLTAAYNSPLHF.

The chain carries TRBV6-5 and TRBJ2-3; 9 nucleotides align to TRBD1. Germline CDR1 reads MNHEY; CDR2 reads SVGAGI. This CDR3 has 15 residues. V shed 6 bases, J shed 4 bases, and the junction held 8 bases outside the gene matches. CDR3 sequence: CASRHRGLGADTQYF. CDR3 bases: TGTGCCAGCAGGCACAGGGGGCTAGGGGCAGATACGCAGTATTTT.

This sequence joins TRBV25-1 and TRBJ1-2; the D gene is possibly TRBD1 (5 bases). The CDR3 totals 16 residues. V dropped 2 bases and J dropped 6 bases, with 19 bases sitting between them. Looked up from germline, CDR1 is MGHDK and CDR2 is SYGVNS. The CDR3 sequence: CASSERRGAPFDGYTF. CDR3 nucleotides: TGTGCCAGCAGTGAAAGGAGGGGCGCTCCATTCGATGGCTACACCTTC.

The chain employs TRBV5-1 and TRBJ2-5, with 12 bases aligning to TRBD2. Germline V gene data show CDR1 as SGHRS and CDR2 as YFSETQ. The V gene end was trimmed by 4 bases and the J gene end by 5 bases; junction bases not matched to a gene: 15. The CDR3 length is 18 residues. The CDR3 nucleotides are TGCGCCAGCAGCCCTCAGTCTAGCGGGAGGGCCACGTATGAGACCCAGTACTTC. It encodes CASSPQSSGRATYETQYF.

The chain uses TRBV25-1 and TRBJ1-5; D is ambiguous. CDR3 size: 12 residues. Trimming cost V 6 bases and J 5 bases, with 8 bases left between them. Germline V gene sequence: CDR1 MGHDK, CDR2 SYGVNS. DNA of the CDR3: TGTGCCAGCAGCGAGAGTGATCAGCCCCAGCATTTT. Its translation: CASSESDQPQHF.

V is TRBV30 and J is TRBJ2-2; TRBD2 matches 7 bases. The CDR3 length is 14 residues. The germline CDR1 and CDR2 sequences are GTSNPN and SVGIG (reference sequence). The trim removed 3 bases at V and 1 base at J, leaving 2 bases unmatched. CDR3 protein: CAWRGEGNTGELFF. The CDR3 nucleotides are TGTGCCTGGAGGGGGGAGGGGAACACCGGGGAGCTGTTTTTT.

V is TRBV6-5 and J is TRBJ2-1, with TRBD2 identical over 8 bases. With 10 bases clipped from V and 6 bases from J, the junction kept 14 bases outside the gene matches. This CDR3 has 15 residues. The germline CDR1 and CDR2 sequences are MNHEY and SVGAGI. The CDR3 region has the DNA TGTGCCACCCACCCGCTCGGGGGGGCCTTCAATGAGCAGTTCTTC. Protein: CATHPLGGAFNEQFF.

The CDR3 loop reads CASSQESEGGDTGELFF. In nucleotides, the CDR3 is TGCGCCAGCAGCCAAGAATCGGAGGGGGGCGACACCGGGGAGCTGTTTTTT. This chain connects TRBV4-1 to TRBJ2-2, with D tentatively TRBD1 or TRBD2 (6 bases each). The CDR3 runs 17 residues. The V end lost 0 bases, the J end lost 3 bases, and 14 bases lay between the germline ends. Looked up from germline, CDR1 is MGHRA and CDR2 is YSYEKL.

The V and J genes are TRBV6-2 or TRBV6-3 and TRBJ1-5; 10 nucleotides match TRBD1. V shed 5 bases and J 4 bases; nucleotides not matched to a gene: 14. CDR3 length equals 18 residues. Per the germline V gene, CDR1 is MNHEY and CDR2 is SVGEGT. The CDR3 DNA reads TGTGCCAGCAGTCCCCTGGGGGCGACAGGGGGCGTGAATCAGCCCCAGCATTTT. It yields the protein CASSPLGATGGVNQPQHF.

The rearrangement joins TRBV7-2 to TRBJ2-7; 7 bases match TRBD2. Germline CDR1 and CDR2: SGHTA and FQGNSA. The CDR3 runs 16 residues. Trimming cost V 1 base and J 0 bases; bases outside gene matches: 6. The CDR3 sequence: CASSLVSSGSSYEQYF. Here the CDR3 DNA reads TGTGCCAGCAGCTTAGTGTCTAGCGGTTCCTCCTACGAGCAGTACTTC.

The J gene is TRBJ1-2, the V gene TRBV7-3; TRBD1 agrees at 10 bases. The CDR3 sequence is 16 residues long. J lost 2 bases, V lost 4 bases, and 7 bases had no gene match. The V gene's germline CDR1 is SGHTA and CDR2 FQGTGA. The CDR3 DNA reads TGTGCCAGCAGCTCCACGACAGGGGGCGGAAACTATGGCTACACCTTC. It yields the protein CASSSTTGGGNYGYTF.

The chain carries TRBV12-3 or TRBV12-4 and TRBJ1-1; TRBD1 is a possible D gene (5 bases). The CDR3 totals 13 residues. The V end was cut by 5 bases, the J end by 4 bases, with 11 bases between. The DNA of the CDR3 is TGTGCCAGCAGTCTCCTCGGGGGCACTGAAGCTTTCTTT. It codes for CASSLLGGTEAFF.

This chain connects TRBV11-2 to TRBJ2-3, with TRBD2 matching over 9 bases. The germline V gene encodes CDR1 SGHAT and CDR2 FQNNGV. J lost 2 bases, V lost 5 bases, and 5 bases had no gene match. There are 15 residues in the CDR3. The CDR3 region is CASSGRGGYTDTQYF. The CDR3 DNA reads TGTGCCAGCAGCGGGCGGGGGGGTTACACAGATACGCAGTATTTT.

DNA for the CDR3: TGTGCCAGCCGAGGTTACGATCAGCCCCAGCATTTT. Its protein is CASRGYDQPQHF. J is TRBJ1-5 and V is TRBV25-1; D gene unclear. The CDR3 totals 12 residues. Trimming took off 8 bases at V and 5 bases at J, with 10 bases between the two ends. CDR1 and CDR2 (germline): MGHDK, SYGVNS.

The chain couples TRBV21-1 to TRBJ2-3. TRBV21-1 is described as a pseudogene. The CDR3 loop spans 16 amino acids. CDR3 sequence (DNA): TGTGCCAGCAGCAAGGGGGTAGGACACTCGGGAGATACGCAGTATTTT. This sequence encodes CASSKGVGHSGDTQYF.

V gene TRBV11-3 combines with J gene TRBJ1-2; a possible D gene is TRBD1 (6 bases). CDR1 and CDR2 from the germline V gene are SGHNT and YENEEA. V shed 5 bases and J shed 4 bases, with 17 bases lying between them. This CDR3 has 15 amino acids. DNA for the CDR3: TGTGCCAGCAGCCTAGCGGGGGCCCGCCTCTATGGCTACACCTTC. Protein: CASSLAGARLYGYTF.

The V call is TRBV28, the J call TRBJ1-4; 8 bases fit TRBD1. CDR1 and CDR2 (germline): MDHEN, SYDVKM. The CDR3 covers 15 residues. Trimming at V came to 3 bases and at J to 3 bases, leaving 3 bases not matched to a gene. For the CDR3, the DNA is TGTGCCAGCAGTTTTTTACAGGGGGCTAATGAAAAACTGTTTTTT. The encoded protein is CASSFLQGANEKLFF.

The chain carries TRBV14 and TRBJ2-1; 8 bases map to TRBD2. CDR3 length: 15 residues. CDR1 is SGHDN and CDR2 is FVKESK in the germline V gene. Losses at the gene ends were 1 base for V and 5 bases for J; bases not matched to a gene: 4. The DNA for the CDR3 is TGTGCCAGCAGCCAAGGAGCGGGAGTAAACAATGAGCAGTTCTTC. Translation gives CASSQGAGVNNEQFF.